This T cell receptor (beta chain) was retrieved from a study of cytomegalovirus exposure and HLA in healthy donors listed by TCRdb under 2017. For the study in its entirety: In an earlier analysis of fewer than 750 of the donors, around 300 Gb of sequence data and 90 million to 120 million unique TCR beta sequences from about 180 million T cells were reported. In a later genetic analysis, genome-wide SNP genotypes for about three fifths of the roughly 670 donors were used, and that subset was treated as a discovery cohort. Several DR-DQ haplotypes were treated as single units for association and clustering because of strong linkage in the cohort. Donor age, sex, ethnicity and CMV serostatus were collected together with the repertoire data. The number of donors typed differed by locus, with roughly 620-640 for A, B, C, DRB1 and DQB1, approximately 500 for DQA1, approximately 570 for DPA1, and roughly 450 for DPB1. An earlier analysis of about 600 of the donors used high-throughput TCR beta sequencing to judge whether each TCR beta V gene segment behaved as functional or pseudogenic. Every discovery cohort repertoire had been produced on one sequencing platform. The T cell repertoires of under 750 subjects were profiled by immunosequencing and related to cytomegalovirus serostatus. Class I and class II HLA loci were covered by the typing at four-digit resolution. A separate validation cohort of some 130 different subjects was used in addition to the roughly 670-subject first cohort. An early release that covered fewer than 800 HLA-typed donors contained approximately 300 gigabases of sequencing data and around 80 million unique TCR sequences. In the later analysis, no new phenotypic data were used to find candidate immune exposures; instead, reliance was placed on TCR beta sequences and their occurrence across donors. To study patterns of TCR occurrence, a later analysis re-analyzed previously published TCR beta repertoires from 650 to 750 donors and added high-resolution HLA genotyping. To predict cytomegalovirus infection status, the study brought together high-throughput TCR immunosequencing, statistical association of individual TCRs with disease status, and machine learning. Among the roughly 400 genotyped donors, more than 70% belonged to the genetic ancestry cluster associated with self-reported Caucasian donors. Among some 410 genotyped donors of the cohort, an average of roughly 240,000 unique TCR beta nucleotide sequences were sequenced per donor, roughly a sixth of them non-productive. The aim of the study was to test whether cataloging public T cell receptors could identify signatures of past pathogen exposure. Results the study describes overall, beyond this receptor: V-gene and J-gene trimming of TCR beta chains was associated with a missense DCLRE1C variant in a later genetic analysis, and the association was replicated in an independent cohort. Linkage disequilibrium might explain the correlated functional status among segregating V segments, but an unknown experimental factor could not be excluded. A cluster of highly shared sequence variants was judged likely to be a technical artifact of the sequencing pipeline. In a later analysis, most CMV-associated TCR beta chains were found to appear HLA-restricted, with HLA associations seemingly driven largely by CMV exposure. A later analysis found that TCR association rates varied across HLA loci, with DRB1 alleles showing the most associated TCRs and HLA-C alleles the fewest. According to a later analysis, parvovirus B19, influenza, CMV and Epstein-Barr virus appeared linked to several top co-occurrence clusters. For the cohort, immune exposure information was limited to CMV serostatus. The earlier analysis of about 600 of the donors excluded roughly 17 rarely observed V segments, including chromosome 9 orphons, because counts were too low. The classifier was reported to diagnose cytomegalovirus status with high specificity and sensitivity in both the original cohort and the validation cohort. Because HLA typing was unavailable for some donors at each locus, only the typed subset was used in association tests. Assigning TCR associations to individual alleles was difficult when HLA alleles, especially DR and DQ, strongly co-occurred. In the study, around 150 TCR beta chains were listed as associated with cytomegalovirus. A further reported finding was that TCR beta sequences accurately predicted the HLA-A and HLA-B alleles for most subjects in the first cohort. The presence/absence analyses assumed that sequencing depth was roughly uniform across donors, and that assumption may not be true. Most TCR sequences were seen in very few donors, while some public TCRs were found in many individuals. It was suggested by the authors that the approach could potentially be generalized to other disease states and immunological phenotypes. Broadly in line with IMGT annotations, most TCR beta V segments showed up in productive rearrangements about 87% or about 30% of the time in an earlier analysis of some 590 of the donors. In this cohort, only TCR beta chains were sequenced, and detectable features were limited by the absence of alpha or paired-chain data. Some IMGT-functional V segments, including TRBV6-2 and TRBV6-3, could not be told apart with the 87-base-pair reads, so those segments were excluded. In vitro tests confirmed that a few of the cytomegalovirus-associated TCR beta chains recognize cytomegalovirus antigens. In a later analysis, HLA-associated TCR beta chains were found to be more clonally expanded and to have lower generation probabilities than equally common non-associated chains. A later genetic analysis reported fewer N-insertions in productive TCRs among donors in an Asian-associated ancestry cluster than the approximately 670-donor mean. A later analysis associated 15,000 or so TCR beta sequences with specific HLA alleles at a false discovery rate of 0.05.

Receptors were amplified or captured by the immunoSEQ multiplex PCR assay. For the multiplex PCR, a mixture combining 60 forward primers for TCR Vbeta segments and 13 reverse primers for TCR Jbeta segments was used. The CDR3 region of rearranged TCR beta genes was amplified from genomic DNA with a multiplex PCR assay. Amplified TCR beta libraries were sequenced as 87-base-pair reads on the Illumina HiSeq System. For the original study's pipeline: Across the roughly 600 repertoires, a later analysis counted tens of millions of unique TCR beta chains, around 10 million of which were shared by at least two donors. A nearest-neighbor algorithm error-corrected the raw reads and collapsed the reads into unique sequences, merging closely related sequences to remove PCR and sequencing errors. To assign V, D and J gene segments, CDR3 sequences were aligned to IMGT reference sequences. For a sequence to be retained, at least a six-nucleotide match to both a V gene segment and a J gene segment was required. Rearrangements were called productive when the CDR3 lacked stop codons and stayed in frame with V and J; all others were non-productive. CDR3 was defined by IMGT convention, running from the second conserved V-encoded cysteine to the conserved J-encoded phenylalanine. The earlier analysis of a few hundred of the donors excluded any sequence lacking an unambiguous match to a single V gene segment. An earlier analysis of some 610 of the donors called V segments functional above 56.7% productive rearrangements and segregating when the between-donor standard deviation exceeded 5%. A statistical classification framework was built for diagnosing cytomegalovirus status from the catalog of TCR beta chain sequences. V and J gene assignment, in a later analysis, came from comparing TCR nucleotide sequences with IMGT/GENE-DB human TR gene sequences. Using the TCRdist pipeline, a later analysis assigned CDR3 sequences along with most-parsimonious VDJ recombination scenarios. In a later analysis, each TCR beta chain was defined by its CDR3 amino acid sequence together with its V-gene family, and reads without a unique V-gene family were excluded. As a way to deal with suspected cross-contamination and a sequencing artifact, a later analysis dropped nearly 600 nucleotide sequences that were highly shared and had low generation probability. A later analysis calculated a clonal expansion index for each public chain from normalized within-repertoire ranks of inferred template counts. A later analysis computed generation probabilities with a VDJ recombination model fitted to out-of-frame rearrangements, and checked the results against IGoR. In a later analysis, hypergeometric tests were used to score TCR-TCR, TCR-HLA and TCR-CMV co-occurrence, with a repertoire-size bias correction applied to TCR pairs. To estimate false discovery rates, a later analysis permuted the HLA or CMV assignments 20 times. In a later analysis, co-occurring TCRs were grouped with DBSCAN, and TCRdist sequence similarity was added when clustering was performed within HLA-allele-positive subsets. Repertoires with fewer than 30,000 or more than 120,000 public chains were left out of co-occurrence clustering, as were roughly five repertoires with anomalous nucleotide sharing. This immuneACCESS table, as held by TCRdb, lists in-frame sequences with V and J called but not all clones. Of the missing ones, under half trace to an unresolved V gene in checked studies; the others have no known cause. That table supplies the V and J calls and clone size; D and trimming were determined from the DNA. Across this sample there are about 250,000 clones, with approximately 81% seen only once. The top ten constitute 0.2% to 0.25% of the sample.

With respect to this clone: The antigen it binds to is not known. No qualities accompany the bases; no much larger clone lies one base away.

The germline V end is reduced by 4 bases and the J end by 0 bases; junction bases left unmatched: 6. For CDR1 and CDR2, the germline V gene lists SGHRS and YFSETQ. Inclusive of the bounding cysteine and phenylalanine, the CDR3 is 16 residues long. Of the read, only the CDR3 DNA is kept; its 48 bases are in frame from base 1. The cohort consisted of approximately 670 healthy bone marrow donors. At the time of sampling, every cohort member was nominally healthy, though immune exposures that went unrecorded were likely present. The donor tested CMV seronegative and was one of the 352 seronegative cohort members. A peripheral blood sample was provided by each donor, and peripheral blood mononuclear cells were used for TCR beta sequencing. Genomic DNA extraction from the blood cell samples was performed with the Qiagen DNeasy Blood Extraction Kit.

The V and J genes are TRBV5-1 and TRBJ2-1, with 8 bases in between that match TRBD2. The clonotype was recovered from a girl aged 2 to 10 in good health and CMV-seronegative. The sequencing input was PBMCs. This receptor carries the CDR3 CASSADTSGSYNEQFF. The DNA is as follows: TGCGCCAGCAGCGCTGATACTAGCGGCTCCTACAATGAGCAGTTCTTC.